This entry is about one T cell receptor (beta chain). Its antigen is not known. V was clipped by 0 bases and J by 6 bases, with 9 bases between them. Germline values: CDR1 SGHVS, CDR2 FQNEAQ. The CDR3 loop spans 14 amino acids. These data belong to a study of post-analysis software for immune sequencing data. Study information: Recorded subtypes: relapsing-remitting, secondary progressive, progressive-relapsing; some patients unannotated.

Presence of unique molecular identifiers characterized the TCR beta cDNA libraries. TCRdb recomputed calls from the PCR reads with MiXCR, one row per CDR3 protein. Here the sample spans around 710,000 distinct CDR3 sequences, around 46% being singletons. General study findings and limits: Roughly 5 TRBV segments, TRBV5-6, TRBV5-1 and TRBV20-1 among them, were found more frequent in patients than controls.

Sequenced input: blood. The source is a girl aged 10 to 17 with multiple sclerosis. The chain is built from TRBV7-8 and TRBJ2-1; D is undetermined. CDR3 sequence reads: CASSLAEVSNEQFF. The CDR3 DNA is TGTGCCAGCAGCTTAGCAGAAGTCTCCAATGAGCAGTTCTTC.